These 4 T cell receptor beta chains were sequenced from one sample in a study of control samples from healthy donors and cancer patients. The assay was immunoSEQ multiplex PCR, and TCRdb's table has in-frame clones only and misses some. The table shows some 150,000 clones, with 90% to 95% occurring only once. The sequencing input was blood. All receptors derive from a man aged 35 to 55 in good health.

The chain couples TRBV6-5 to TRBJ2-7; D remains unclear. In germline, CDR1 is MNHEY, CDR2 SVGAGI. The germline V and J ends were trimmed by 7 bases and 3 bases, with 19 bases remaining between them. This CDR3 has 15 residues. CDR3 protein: CASKMISPGSYEQYF. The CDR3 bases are TGTGCCAGCAAAATGATTAGCCCGGGTAGCTACGAGCAGTACTTC.

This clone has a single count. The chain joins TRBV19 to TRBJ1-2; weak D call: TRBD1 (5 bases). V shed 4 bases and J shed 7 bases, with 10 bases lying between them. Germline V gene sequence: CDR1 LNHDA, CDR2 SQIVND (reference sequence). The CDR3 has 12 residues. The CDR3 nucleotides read TGTGCCAGTAGTACCCCAGGGTCTGGCTACACCTTC. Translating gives CASSTPGSGYTF.

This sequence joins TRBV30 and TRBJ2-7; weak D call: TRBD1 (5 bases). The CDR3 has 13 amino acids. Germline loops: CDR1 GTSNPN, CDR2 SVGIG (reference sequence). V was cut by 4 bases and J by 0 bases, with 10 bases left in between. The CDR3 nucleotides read TGTGCCTGGATGGGGCCCCCCTCCTACGAGCAGTACTTC. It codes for CAWMGPPSYEQYF.

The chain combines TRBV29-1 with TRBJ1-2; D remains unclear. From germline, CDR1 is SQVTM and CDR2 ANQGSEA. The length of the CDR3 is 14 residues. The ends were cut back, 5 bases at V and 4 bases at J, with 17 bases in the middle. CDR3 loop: CSVKTAFEGYGYTF. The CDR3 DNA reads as TGCAGCGTTAAAACGGCTTTTGAGGGCTATGGCTACACCTTC.